This entry features one T cell receptor beta chain sequence. The antigen remains unidentified. These data come from a study of shared clonotypes between healthy human individuals. Study-level findings and limits: Memory subsets generally showed smaller estimated richness than naive subsets did.

The repertoire was sequenced with immunoSEQ multiplex PCR; TCRdb's copy has only in-frame clones and lacks some. The sample holds some 980,000 clones, about three quarters seen once. Looked up from germline, CDR1 is SGHVS and CDR2 is FQNEAQ. This CDR3 region has 15 residues. Trimming left V 4 bases short and J 0 bases short, with 12 bases between. Source material: memory CD4+ T cells sorted from blood. Subset: CD45RA-negative fraction. The source of this sequence is a young man in good health. The rearrangement uses TRBV7-8 and TRBJ1-1, with D perhaps TRBD1 (6 bases). CDR3 DNA sequence: TGTGCCAGCAGCTCCCAGGGGACGGTGAACACTGAAGCTTTCTTT. It yields the protein CASSSQGTVNTEAFF.